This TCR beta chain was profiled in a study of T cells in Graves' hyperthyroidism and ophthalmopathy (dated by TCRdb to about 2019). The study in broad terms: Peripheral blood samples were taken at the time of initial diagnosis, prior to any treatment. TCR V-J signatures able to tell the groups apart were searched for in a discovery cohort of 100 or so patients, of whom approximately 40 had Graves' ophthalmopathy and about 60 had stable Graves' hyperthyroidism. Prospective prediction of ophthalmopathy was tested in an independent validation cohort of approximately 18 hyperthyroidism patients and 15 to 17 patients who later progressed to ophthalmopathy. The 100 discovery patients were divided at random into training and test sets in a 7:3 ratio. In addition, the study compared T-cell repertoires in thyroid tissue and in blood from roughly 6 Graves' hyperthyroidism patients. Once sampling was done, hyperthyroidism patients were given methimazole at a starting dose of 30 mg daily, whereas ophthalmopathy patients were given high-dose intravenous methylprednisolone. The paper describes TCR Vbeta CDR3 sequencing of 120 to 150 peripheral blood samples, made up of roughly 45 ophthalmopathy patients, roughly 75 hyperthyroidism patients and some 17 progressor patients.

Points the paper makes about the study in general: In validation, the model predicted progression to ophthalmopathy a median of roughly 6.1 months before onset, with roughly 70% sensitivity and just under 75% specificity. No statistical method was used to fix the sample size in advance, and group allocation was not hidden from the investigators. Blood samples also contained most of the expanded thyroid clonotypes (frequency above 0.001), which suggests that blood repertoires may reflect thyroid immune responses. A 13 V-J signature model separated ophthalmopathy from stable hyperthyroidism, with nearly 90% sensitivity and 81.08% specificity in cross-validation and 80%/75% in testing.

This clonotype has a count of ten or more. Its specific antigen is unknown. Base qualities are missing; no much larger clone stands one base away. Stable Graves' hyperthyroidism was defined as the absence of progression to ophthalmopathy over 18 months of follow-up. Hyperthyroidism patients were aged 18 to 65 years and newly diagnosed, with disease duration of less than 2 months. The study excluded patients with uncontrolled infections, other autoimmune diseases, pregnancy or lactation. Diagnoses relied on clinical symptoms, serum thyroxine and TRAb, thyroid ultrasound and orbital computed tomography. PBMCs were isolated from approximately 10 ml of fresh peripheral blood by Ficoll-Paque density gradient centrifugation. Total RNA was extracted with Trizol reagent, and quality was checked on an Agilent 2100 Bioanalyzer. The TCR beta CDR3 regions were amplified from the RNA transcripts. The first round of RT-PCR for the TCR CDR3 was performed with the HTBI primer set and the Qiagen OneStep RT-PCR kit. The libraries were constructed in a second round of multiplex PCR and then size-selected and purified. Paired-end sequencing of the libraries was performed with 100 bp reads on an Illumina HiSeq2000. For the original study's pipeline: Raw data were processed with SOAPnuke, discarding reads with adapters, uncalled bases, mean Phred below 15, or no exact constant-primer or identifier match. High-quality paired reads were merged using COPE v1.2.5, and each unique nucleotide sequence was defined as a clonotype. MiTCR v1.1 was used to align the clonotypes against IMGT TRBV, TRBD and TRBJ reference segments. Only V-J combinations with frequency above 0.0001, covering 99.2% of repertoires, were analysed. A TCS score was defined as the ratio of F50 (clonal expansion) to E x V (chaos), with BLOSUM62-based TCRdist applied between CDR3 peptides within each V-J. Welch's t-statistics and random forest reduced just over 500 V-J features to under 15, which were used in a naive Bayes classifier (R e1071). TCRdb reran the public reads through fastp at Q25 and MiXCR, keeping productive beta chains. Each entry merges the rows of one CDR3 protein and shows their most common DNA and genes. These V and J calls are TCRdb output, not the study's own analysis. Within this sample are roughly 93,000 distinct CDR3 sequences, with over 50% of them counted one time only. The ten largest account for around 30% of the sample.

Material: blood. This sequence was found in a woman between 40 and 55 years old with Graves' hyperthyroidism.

The DNA sequence is given as TGTGCCAGCAGCTTAGGGGACAGGGAGACCCAGTACTTC. Translated, this gives CASSLGDRETQYF. The chain is made from TRBV7-9 and TRBJ2-5; a stretch of 8 junction bases matches TRBD1. The germline V gene (reference sequence) gives CDR1 as SEHNR and CDR2 as FQNEAQ. The CDR3 runs 13 amino acids, cysteine and phenylalanine included. This entry keeps only the CDR3 DNA: 39 bases, framed from base 1. Trimming takes 1 base off V and 5 bases off J; junction bases not matched to a gene: 0.